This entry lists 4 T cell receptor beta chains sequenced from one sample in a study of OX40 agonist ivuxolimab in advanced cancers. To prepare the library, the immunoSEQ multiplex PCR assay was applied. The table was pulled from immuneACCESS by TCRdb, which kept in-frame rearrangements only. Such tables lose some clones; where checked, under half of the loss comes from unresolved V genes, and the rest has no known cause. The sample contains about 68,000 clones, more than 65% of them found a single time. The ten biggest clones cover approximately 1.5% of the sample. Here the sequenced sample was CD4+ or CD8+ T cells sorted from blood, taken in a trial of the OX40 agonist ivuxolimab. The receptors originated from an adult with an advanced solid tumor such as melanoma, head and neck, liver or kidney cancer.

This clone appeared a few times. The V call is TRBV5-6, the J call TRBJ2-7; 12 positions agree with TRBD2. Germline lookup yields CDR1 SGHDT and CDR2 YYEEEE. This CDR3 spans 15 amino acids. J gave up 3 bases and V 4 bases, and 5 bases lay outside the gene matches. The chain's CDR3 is CASSPKTSGSYEQYF. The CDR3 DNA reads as TGTGCCAGCAGCCCAAAGACTAGCGGGAGCTACGAGCAGTACTTC.

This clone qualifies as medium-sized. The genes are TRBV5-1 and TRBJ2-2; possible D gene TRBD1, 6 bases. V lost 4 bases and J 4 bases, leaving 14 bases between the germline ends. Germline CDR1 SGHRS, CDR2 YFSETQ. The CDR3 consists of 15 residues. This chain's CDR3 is CASSTDRQGTGELFF. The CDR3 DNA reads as TGCGCCAGCAGCACAGACAGGCAAGGCACCGGGGAGCTGTTTTTT.

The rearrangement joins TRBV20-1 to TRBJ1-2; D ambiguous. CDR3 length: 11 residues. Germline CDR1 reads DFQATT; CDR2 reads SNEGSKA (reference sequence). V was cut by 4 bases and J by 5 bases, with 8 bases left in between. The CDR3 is CSANSIYGYTF. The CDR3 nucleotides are TGCAGTGCTAACTCTATATATGGCTACACCTTC.

CDR3 residues: CASSLGVRGGEKLFF. DNA for the CDR3: TGTGCCAGCAGCTTGGGCGTCAGGGGAGGTGAAAAACTGTTTTTT. The chain joins TRBV5-4 to TRBJ1-4; perhaps TRBD1 as D (6 bases). Trimming cost V 0 bases and J 7 bases, with 13 bases left between them. This CDR3 has 15 residues. CDR1 is SGHNT and CDR2 is YYREEE in the germline V gene (reference sequence).